This TCR beta chain came from a study of T-cell memory formation after mild COVID-19. Broader study findings: CD4/CD8 balance held among clones contracting day 15 to 85, and later expanders leaned CD4+.

This clonotype has just a few counts. Its antigen is still unknown. TCRdb itself ran the 5' RACE reads through MiXCR, one entry per CDR3 protein. Of 55,000 to 75,000 distinct CDR3 sequences in the sample, 25% to 35% were seen once. Per the germline V gene, CDR1 is SGHVS and CDR2 is FNYEAQ. There are 13 residues in the CDR3. Unmatched junction bases numbered 3, after V lost 5 bases and J lost 3 bases. Sequencing was carried out using PBMCs or a T cell subset sorted from them (not recorded which). V and J are TRBV7-6 and TRBJ1-2; 7 bases agree with TRBD1. This sequence was found in a man between 18 and 35 years old who had mild COVID-19 (a few samples of this study predate the infection). Cell type and time point are not known. CDR3 coding DNA: TGTGCCAGCAGCCCTGGGACAGACTATGGCTACACCTTC. Translated, it gives CASSPGTDYGYTF.